The rows below give T cell receptor beta chains drawn from one sample of a study of T cell responses to AZD1222 COVID-19 vaccine. Assay: immunoSEQ multiplex PCR; the TCRdb copy retains only in-frame clones and omits some. The sample gives around 140,000 clones, around 89% of which show up once; under 2% is in the top ten. Sequencing used peripheral blood, obtained on day 0 of AZD1222 vaccination. The receptor set was obtained from an adult in good health. Each CDR3 is given with its conserved first and last residue. Fields, in order: CDR3 length, clone size, J gene, D gene, V gene, CDR3 protein, CDR3 DNA. A D gene is named only where the DNA matches it firmly. Clone size is not always given. Where it is, it says once, few, many or a class for expanded clones.

len: 14; abundance: NA; j_gene: TRBJ2-1; d_gene: TRBD1; v_gene: TRBV7-3; CDR3aa: CASSYGTAYNEQFF; CDR3nt: TGTGCCAGCAGCTACGGGACAGCCTACAATGAGCAGTTCTTC
len: 15; abundance: NA; j_gene: TRBJ2-7; d_gene: NA; v_gene: TRBV15; CDR3aa: CATSSNRGQSYEQYF; CDR3nt: TGTGCCACCAGCTCAAACCGGGGCCAGTCCTACGAGCAGTACTTC
len: 17; abundance: NA; j_gene: TRBJ2-3; d_gene: NA; v_gene: TRBV7-2; CDR3aa: CASSLVQLGGSTDTQYF; CDR3nt: TGTGCCAGCAGCTTAGTCCAGCTGGGGGGCTCCACAGATACGCAGTATTTT
len: 17; abundance: NA; j_gene: TRBJ1-2; d_gene: NA; v_gene: TRBV29-1; CDR3aa: CSVEATRGPTTNYGYTF; CDR3nt: TGCAGCGTTGAAGCTACCCGGGGCCCAACGACTAACTATGGCTACACCTTC
len: 13; abundance: once; j_gene: TRBJ1-1; d_gene: NA; v_gene: TRBV10-2; CDR3aa: CASSDWGYTEAFF; CDR3nt: TGCGCCAGCAGTGACTGGGGATACACTGAAGCTTTCTTT
len: 13; abundance: NA; j_gene: TRBJ1-5; d_gene: NA; v_gene: TRBV4-1; CDR3aa: CASSQWYTQPQHF; CDR3nt: TGCGCCAGCAGCCAATGGTATACCCAGCCCCAGCATTTT
len: 14; abundance: NA; j_gene: TRBJ1-1; d_gene: TRBD1; v_gene: TRBV6-5; CDR3aa: CASYFGDRPSEAFF; CDR3nt: TGTGCCAGTTATTTCGGGGACAGGCCCTCGGAAGCTTTCTTT
len: 18; abundance: NA; j_gene: TRBJ2-7; d_gene: TRBD2; v_gene: TRBV4-1; CDR3aa: CASSQAPGGSGRVGEQYF; CDR3nt: TGCGCCAGCAGCCAGGCCCCCGGGGGGAGCGGGAGGGTCGGCGAGCAGTACTTC
len: 13; abundance: NA; j_gene: TRBJ1-6; d_gene: NA; v_gene: TRBV19; CDR3aa: CASCETLNSPLHF; CDR3nt: TGTGCCAGTTGTGAGACTTTAAATTCACCCCTCCACTTT
len: 16; abundance: NA; j_gene: TRBJ1-1; d_gene: TRBD1; v_gene: TRBV6-2/TRBV6-3; CDR3aa: CASSPTGTGMNTEAFF; CDR3nt: TGTGCCAGCAGCCCTACAGGGACAGGGATGAACACTGAAGCTTTCTTT
len: 15; abundance: NA; j_gene: TRBJ2-7; d_gene: NA; v_gene: TRBV10-2; CDR3aa: CASIPDFSSSYEQYF; CDR3nt: TGCGCCAGCATCCCGGACTTTTCTTCCTCCTACGAGCAGTACTTC
len: 13; abundance: NA; j_gene: TRBJ2-1; d_gene: NA; v_gene: TRBV6-5; CDR3aa: CASGKGFDNEQFF; CDR3nt: TGTGCCAGCGGGAAAGGGTTCGACAATGAGCAGTTCTTC
len: 17; abundance: NA; j_gene: TRBJ1-5; d_gene: NA; v_gene: TRBV15; CDR3aa: CATSRKVIRDTYQPQHF; CDR3nt: TGTGCCACCAGCAGAAAAGTGATCCGGGACACCTATCAGCCCCAGCATTTT
len: 15; abundance: NA; j_gene: TRBJ2-7; d_gene: NA; v_gene: TRBV6-4; CDR3aa: CASERGRRVRREQYF; CDR3nt: TGTGCCAGCGAACGAGGTAGGAGGGTCCGTCGCGAGCAGTACTTC
len: 16; abundance: NA; j_gene: TRBJ2-1; d_gene: NA; v_gene: TRBV28; CDR3aa: CASSLRGRGGMNEQFF; CDR3nt: TGTGCCAGCAGTTTAAGAGGGAGAGGGGGGATGAATGAGCAGTTCTTC
len: 14; abundance: NA; j_gene: TRBJ1-5; d_gene: NA; v_gene: TRBV27; CDR3aa: CASSRAGSSQPQHF; CDR3nt: TGTGCCAGCAGTCGGGCAGGGTCGAGTCAGCCCCAGCATTTT
len: 10; abundance: NA; j_gene: TRBJ1-2; d_gene: NA; v_gene: TRBV2; CDR3aa: CASSPHGYTF; CDR3nt: TGTGCCAGCAGCCCGCATGGCTACACCTTC
len: 13; abundance: NA; j_gene: TRBJ1-2; d_gene: NA; v_gene: TRBV27; CDR3aa: CASSLYAGGGYTF; CDR3nt: TGTGCCAGCAGTTTATATGCGGGTGGCGGCTACACCTTC
len: 12; abundance: NA; j_gene: TRBJ1-1; d_gene: NA; v_gene: TRBV18; CDR3aa: CASSPDRRVAFF; CDR3nt: TGTGCCAGCTCACCAGACAGGCGTGTAGCTTTCTTT
len: 16; abundance: NA; j_gene: TRBJ2-1; d_gene: NA; v_gene: TRBV4-1; CDR3aa: CASSQSPGRGQDEQFF; CDR3nt: TGCGCCAGCAGCCAAAGCCCCGGGAGAGGTCAGGATGAGCAGTTCTTC
len: 13; abundance: NA; j_gene: TRBJ2-3; d_gene: NA; v_gene: TRBV24-1; CDR3aa: CATSDSKRRTQYF; CDR3nt: TGTGCCACCAGTGATTCCAAAAGGCGGACGCAGTATTTT
len: 15; abundance: NA; j_gene: TRBJ1-4; d_gene: NA; v_gene: TRBV2; CDR3aa: CASRKGRDGHEKLFF; CDR3nt: TGTGCCAGCAGGAAAGGACGGGACGGGCATGAAAAACTGTTTTTT
len: 11; abundance: NA; j_gene: TRBJ1-2; d_gene: TRBD1; v_gene: TRBV12-3/TRBV12-4; CDR3aa: CASSYNRGISF; CDR3nt: TGTGCCAGCAGTTATAACAGGGGGATCTCTTTC
len: 13; abundance: NA; j_gene: TRBJ1-1; d_gene: NA; v_gene: TRBV11-3; CDR3aa: CASSLQGNTEAFF; CDR3nt: TGTGCCAGCAGCTTACAGGGGAACACTGAAGCTTTCTTT
len: 16; abundance: NA; j_gene: TRBJ2-7; d_gene: TRBD1; v_gene: TRBV11-2; CDR3aa: CASSLVGTVSSYEQYF; CDR3nt: TGTGCCAGCAGCTTAGTTGGGACAGTTTCTTCCTACGAGCAGTACTTC
len: 13; abundance: NA; j_gene: TRBJ2-7; d_gene: NA; v_gene: TRBV11-2; CDR3aa: CASSRQILYEQYF; CDR3nt: TGTGCCAGCAGCCGACAGATTTTATACGAGCAGTACTTC
len: 15; abundance: NA; j_gene: TRBJ2-7; d_gene: TRBD1; v_gene: TRBV5-1; CDR3aa: CASSSRTGPSYEQYF; CDR3nt: TGCGCCAGCAGCTCTAGGACAGGTCCGTCCTACGAGCAGTACTTC
len: 15; abundance: NA; j_gene: TRBJ2-3; d_gene: NA; v_gene: TRBV9; CDR3aa: CASSPAPLGGDTQYF; CDR3nt: TGTGCCAGCAGCCCTGCCCCCTTAGGCGGAGATACGCAGTATTTT